The source of this T cell receptor (beta chain) is a study of blood T cell repertoires in COVID-19. Across the study: From the United States, Italy and Spain came samples of acute and convalescent COVID-19.

The V segment lost 4 bases and the J segment 4 bases; nucleotides outside the gene matches: 2. This CDR3 comprises 13 residues. Germline V CDR1 and CDR2: SQVTM, ANQGSEA. Data came from immunoSEQ multiplex PCR; TCRdb stores just in-frame clones and leaves some out. The sample has 55,000 to 80,000 clones, roughly nine tenths seen once. The clonotype comes from a man older than 75 with acute or convalescent COVID-19. Sequencing used peripheral blood. This sequence joins TRBV29-1 and TRBJ2-3, with 10 bases aligning to TRBD1. This chain's CDR3 is CSVADRGADTQYF. The CDR3 DNA follows: TGCAGCGTTGCGGACAGGGGGGCAGATACGCAGTATTTT.